The sequence of this T cell receptor (beta chain) was determined in a study of T cell repertoires in cytomegalovirus infection. Study as a whole: Public signatures in TCR beta pointed to CMV infection and matching HLA type.

With respect to this clonotype: Its antigen is unidentified.

MiXCR was run by TCRdb on the reads, yielding one entry per CDR3 protein. This table has under 850,000 distinct CDR3 sequences, under 40% appearing once. General observations from the study: Carriage of CMV together with the relevant HLA was identifiable through cumulative public TCR beta family frequency.

Sequencing was carried out using PBMCs. The TCR sequence derives from a human donor in good health (CMV status not recorded). Some clones in this sample may be carry-over from other donors' samples.

CDR3 in DNA: TGTGCCAGCAGCCCTTGGGAAGGGGAAGACGGCGAAACCACTGAAGCTTTCTTT. The encoded protein is CASSPWEGEDGETTEAFF. V gene TRBV7-4 combines with J gene TRBJ1-1, with a tentative D call TRBD1 (5 bases). Germline V CDR1 and CDR2: SGHVT, SQSDAQ. V shed 5 bases and J shed 4 bases, with 26 bases lying between them. The CDR3 runs 18 residues.